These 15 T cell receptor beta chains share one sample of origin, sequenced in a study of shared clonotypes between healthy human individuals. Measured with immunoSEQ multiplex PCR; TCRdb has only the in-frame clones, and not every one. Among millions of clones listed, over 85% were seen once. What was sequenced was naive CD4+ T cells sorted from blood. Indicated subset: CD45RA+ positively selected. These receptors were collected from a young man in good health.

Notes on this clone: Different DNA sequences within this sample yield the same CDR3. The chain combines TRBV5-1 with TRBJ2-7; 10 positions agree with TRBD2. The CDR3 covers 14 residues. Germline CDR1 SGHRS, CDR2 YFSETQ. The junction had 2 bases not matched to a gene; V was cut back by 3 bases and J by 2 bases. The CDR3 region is CASSSLAGAYEQYF. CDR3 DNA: TGCGCCAGCAGCTCGCTAGCGGGAGCCTACGAGCAGTACTTC.

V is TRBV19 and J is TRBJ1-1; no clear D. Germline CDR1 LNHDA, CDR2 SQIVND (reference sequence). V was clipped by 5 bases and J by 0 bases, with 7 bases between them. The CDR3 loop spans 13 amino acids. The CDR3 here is CASSGVLNTEAFF. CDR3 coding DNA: TGTGCCAGTAGTGGGGTTTTGAACACTGAAGCTTTCTTT.

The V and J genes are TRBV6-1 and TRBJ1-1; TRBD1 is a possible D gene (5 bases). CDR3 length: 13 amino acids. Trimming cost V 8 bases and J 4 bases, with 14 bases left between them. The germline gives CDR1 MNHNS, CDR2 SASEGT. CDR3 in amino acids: CASGLEQATEAFF. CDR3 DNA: TGTGCCAGCGGGTTAGAACAGGCCACTGAAGCTTTCTTT.

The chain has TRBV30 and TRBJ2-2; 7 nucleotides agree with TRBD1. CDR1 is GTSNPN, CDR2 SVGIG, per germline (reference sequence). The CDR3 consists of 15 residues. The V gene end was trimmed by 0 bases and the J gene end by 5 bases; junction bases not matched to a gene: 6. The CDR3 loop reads CAWSVLGTVTGELFF. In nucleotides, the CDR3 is TGTGCCTGGAGTGTACTTGGGACAGTTACCGGGGAGCTGTTTTTT.

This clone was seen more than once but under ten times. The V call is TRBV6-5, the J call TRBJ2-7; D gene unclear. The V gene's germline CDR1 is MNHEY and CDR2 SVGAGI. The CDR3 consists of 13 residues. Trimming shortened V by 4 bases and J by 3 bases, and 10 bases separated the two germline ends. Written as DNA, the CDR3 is TGTGCCAGCAGTTTGACGGATGGCTACGAGCAGTACTTC. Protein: CASSLTDGYEQYF.

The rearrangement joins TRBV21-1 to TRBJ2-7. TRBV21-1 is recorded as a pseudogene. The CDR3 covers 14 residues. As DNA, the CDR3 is TGTGCCAGCAGCAAAGCTAACCGACCCTACGAGCAGTACTTC. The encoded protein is CASSKANRPYEQYF.

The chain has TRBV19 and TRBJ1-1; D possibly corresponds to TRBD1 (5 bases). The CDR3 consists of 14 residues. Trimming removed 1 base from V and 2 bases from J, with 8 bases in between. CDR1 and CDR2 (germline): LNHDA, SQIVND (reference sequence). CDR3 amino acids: CASSIVGANTEAFF. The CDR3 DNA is TGTGCCAGTAGTATAGTAGGGGCCAACACTGAAGCTTTCTTT.

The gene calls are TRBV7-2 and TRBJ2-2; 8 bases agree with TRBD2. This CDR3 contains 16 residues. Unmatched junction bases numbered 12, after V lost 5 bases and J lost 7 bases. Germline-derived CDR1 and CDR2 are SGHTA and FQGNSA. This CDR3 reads CASSPKGLGAIGELFF. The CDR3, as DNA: TGTGCCAGCAGCCCGAAGGGACTAGGAGCTATCGGGGAGCTGTTTTTT.

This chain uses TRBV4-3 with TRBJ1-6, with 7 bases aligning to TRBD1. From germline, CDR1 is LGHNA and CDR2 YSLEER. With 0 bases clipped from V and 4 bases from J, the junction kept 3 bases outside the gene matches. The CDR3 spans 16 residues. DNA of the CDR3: TGCGCCAGCAGCCAAGATCCGACAGGGTATAATTCACCCCTCCACTTT. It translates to CASSQDPTGYNSPLHF.

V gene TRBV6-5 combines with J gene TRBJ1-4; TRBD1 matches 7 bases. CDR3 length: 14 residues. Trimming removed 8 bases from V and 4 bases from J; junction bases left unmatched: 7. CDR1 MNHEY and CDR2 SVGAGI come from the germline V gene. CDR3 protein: CASGRQGNNEKLFF. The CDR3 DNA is TGTGCCAGCGGTCGACAGGGCAATAATGAAAAACTGTTTTTT.

CDR3 residues: CATEMELTTQYF. The CDR3 region has the DNA TGTGCCACCGAGATGGAACTGACGACGCAGTATTTT. This chain joins TRBV2 and TRBJ2-3; unclear D gene. The CDR3 has 12 amino acids. In germline, CDR1 is SNHLY, CDR2 FYNNEI. V lost 10 bases to trimming and J lost 9 bases, with 17 bases between them.

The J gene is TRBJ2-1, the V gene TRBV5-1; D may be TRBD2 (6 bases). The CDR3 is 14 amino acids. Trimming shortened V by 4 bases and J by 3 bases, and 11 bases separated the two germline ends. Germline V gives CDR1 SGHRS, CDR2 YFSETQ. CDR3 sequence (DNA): TGCGCCAGCAGCGAGGTAGCGGTCTACAATGAGCAGTTCTTC. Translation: CASSEVAVYNEQFF.

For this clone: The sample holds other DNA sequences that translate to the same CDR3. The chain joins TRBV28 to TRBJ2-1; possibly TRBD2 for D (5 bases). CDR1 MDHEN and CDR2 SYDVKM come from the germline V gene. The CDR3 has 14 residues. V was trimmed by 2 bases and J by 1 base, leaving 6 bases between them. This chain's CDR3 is CASSLRGSYNEQFF. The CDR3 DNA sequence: TGTGCCAGCAGTTTACGGGGATCCTACAATGAGCAGTTCTTC.

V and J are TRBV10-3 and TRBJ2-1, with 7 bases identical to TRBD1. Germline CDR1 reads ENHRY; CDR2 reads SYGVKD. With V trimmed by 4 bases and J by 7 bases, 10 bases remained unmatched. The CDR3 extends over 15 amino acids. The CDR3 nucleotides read TGTGCCATCAGTGCTTGGGACAGCGAGGGAAATGAGCAGTTCTTC. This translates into CAISAWDSEGNEQFF.

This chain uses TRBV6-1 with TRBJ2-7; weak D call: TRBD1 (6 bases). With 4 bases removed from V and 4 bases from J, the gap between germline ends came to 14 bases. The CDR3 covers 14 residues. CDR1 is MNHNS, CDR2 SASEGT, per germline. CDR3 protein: CASSGSRDTYEQYF. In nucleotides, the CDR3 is TGTGCCAGCAGTGGGTCCCGGGACACTTACGAGCAGTACTTC.